Following are 5 T cell receptor beta chains from one sample sequenced in a study of OX40 agonist ivuxolimab in advanced cancers. Some clones are missing from TCRdb's copy, which holds only in-frame ones; the method was immunoSEQ multiplex PCR. Seen here are about 20,000 clones, approximately 83% observed once, and the top ten hold 20%. The sample here was CD4+ or CD8+ T cells sorted from blood, taken in a trial of the OX40 agonist ivuxolimab. These receptor sequences come from an adult with an advanced solid tumor such as melanoma, head and neck, liver or kidney cancer.

This sequence joins TRBV9 and TRBJ2-1; TRBD2 agrees at 8 bases. The germline CDR1 and CDR2 sequences are SGDLS and YYNGEE. Trimming at V came to 3 bases and at J to 0 bases, leaving 2 bases not matched to a gene. There are 15 residues in the CDR3. Here the CDR3 DNA reads TGTGCCAGCAGCGACGGGGGGGACTCCTACAATGAGCAGTTCTTC. This encodes CASSDGGDSYNEQFF.

The V gene is TRBV7-9, the J gene TRBJ2-1; TRBD2 matches 10 bases. The CDR3 runs 16 residues. V was pared by 5 bases and J by 9 bases, with 13 bases of the junction left unmatched. Germline lookup yields CDR1 SEHNR and CDR2 FQNEAQ (reference sequence). CDR3: CASSHLAGVAGSEQFF. The CDR3 coding sequence is TGTGCCAGCAGCCACCTAGCGGGAGTGGCTGGTAGTGAGCAGTTCTTC.

This chain connects TRBV28 to TRBJ2-7; the D is unclear. The CDR3 is made up of 14 amino acids. With 1 base removed from V and 3 bases from J, the gap between germline ends came to 10 bases. Per the germline V gene, CDR1 is MDHEN and CDR2 is SYDVKM. The CDR3 DNA reads TGTGCCAGCAGTTTATACGGCGGAGACTACGAGCAGTACTTC. It codes for CASSLYGGDYEQYF.

J is TRBJ1-1 and V is TRBV6-6, with 9 bases identical to TRBD1. The CDR3 sequence is 16 residues long. J gave up 3 bases and V 6 bases, and 11 bases lay outside the gene matches. Germline assignment: CDR1 MNHNY and CDR2 SVGAGI (reference sequence). In nucleotides, the CDR3 is TGTGCCAGCAGACAACCGGGACAGGGTTGGCACACTGAAGCTTTCTTT. Translation: CASRQPGQGWHTEAFF.

CDR3 amino acids: CASSSPSGSKNEQFF. CDR3 sequence (DNA): TGTGCCAGCAGTTCCCCTAGCGGGAGTAAAAATGAGCAGTTCTTC. This rearrangement joins TRBV6-5 to TRBJ2-1; 10 bases are shared with TRBD2. From germline, CDR1 is MNHEY and CDR2 SVGAGI. The CDR3 contains 15 residues. Losses at the gene ends were 4 bases for V and 7 bases for J; bases not matched to a gene: 7.